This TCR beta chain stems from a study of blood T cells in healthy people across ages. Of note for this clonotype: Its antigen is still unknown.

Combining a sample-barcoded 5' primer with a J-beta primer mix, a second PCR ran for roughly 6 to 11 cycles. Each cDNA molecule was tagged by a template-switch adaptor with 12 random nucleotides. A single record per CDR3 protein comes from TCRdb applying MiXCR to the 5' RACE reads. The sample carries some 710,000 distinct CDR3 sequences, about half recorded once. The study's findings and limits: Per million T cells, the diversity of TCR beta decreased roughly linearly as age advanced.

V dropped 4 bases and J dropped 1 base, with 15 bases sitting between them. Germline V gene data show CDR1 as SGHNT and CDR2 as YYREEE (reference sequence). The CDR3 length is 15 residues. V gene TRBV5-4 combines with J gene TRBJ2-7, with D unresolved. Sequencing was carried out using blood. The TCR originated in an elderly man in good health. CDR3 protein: CASSRGRVGSYEQYF. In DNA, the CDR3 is TGTGCCAGCAGCCGAGGAAGGGTGGGATCCTACGAGCAGTACTTC.